Listed below are T cell receptor beta chains from one sample, sequenced in a study of T cell changes during pregnancy in multiple sclerosis. The method was immunoSEQ multiplex PCR; TCRdb's version includes in-frame clones alone and lacks a portion of them. Among 72,000 or so clones listed, around 93% were seen once. The sample was peripheral blood, taken in the second trimester of pregnancy. These TCRs come from a female donor with multiple sclerosis, enrolled in a pregnancy study. CDR3s include the opening cysteine and the closing phenylalanine or tryptophan. D genes are given only for firm matches. Size is omitted from some rows. Given values are once, few, many or a class for expanded clones.

j_call clone_size d_call v_call cdr3_aa
TRBJ1-2 - - TRBV27 CASSPRGAQGGYTF
TRBJ2-7 - TRBD2 TRBV7-8 CASSSRGLPYEQYF
TRBJ1-4 - - TRBV27 CASRLRGGNREKLFF
TRBJ1-2 - TRBD1 TRBV30 CAWNTGAGGYTF
TRBJ2-6 - - TRBV19 CASTEDRSTGANVLTF
TRBJ2-7 - TRBD1 TRBV19 CASSIEHPFTGGNYEQYF
TRBJ2-6 - - TRBV13 CASKLWGKTTGANVLTF
TRBJ2-7 - TRBD2 TRBV27 CASSSSGAAYEQYF
TRBJ1-3 - - TRBV5-4 CASSLGQGNTIYF
TRBJ2-1 many TRBD1 TRBV19 CASRDRYNEQFF
TRBJ1-6 - - TRBV11-3 CASSGTPNSPLHF
TRBJ2-1 once - TRBV7-9 CASSLKETSYNEQFF
TRBJ1-1 - - TRBV27 CASRQGSGTEAFF
TRBJ2-7 once - TRBV29-1 CSVETGYEQYF
TRBJ1-4 - - TRBV7-6 CASSRNEKLFF
TRBJ1-1 - TRBD1 TRBV6-6 CASWADRVTEAFF
TRBJ1-3 - - TRBV5-6 CASSLGGSGNTIYF
TRBJ1-5 - - TRBV19 CASSIGAGAQYQPQHF
TRBJ1-1 - TRBD1 TRBV5-1 CASSLEGAVMNTEAFF
TRBJ2-7 - - TRBV19 CATKGRDTAYEQYF
TRBJ2-6 once TRBD2 TRBV2 CASRRTSGAISGANVLTF
TRBJ2-5 - TRBD1 TRBV7-8 CASSLASWGQGDAETQYF
TRBJ2-3 - TRBD2 TRBV6-1 CASRGGERGVGTQYF
TRBJ2-1 - TRBD1 TRBV18 CASSTGQGEQFF
TRBJ1-5 - - TRBV19 CASSIQVRQPQHF
TRBJ2-3 - - TRBV30 CAWSVGGQIPDTQYF
TRBJ1-1 - TRBD1 TRBV25-1 CASQGEDSLNTEAFF
TRBJ2-5 - TRBD2 TRBV9 CASSIQAGGRETQYF
TRBJ2-5 once - TRBV27 CASSLQEPRAEGETQYF